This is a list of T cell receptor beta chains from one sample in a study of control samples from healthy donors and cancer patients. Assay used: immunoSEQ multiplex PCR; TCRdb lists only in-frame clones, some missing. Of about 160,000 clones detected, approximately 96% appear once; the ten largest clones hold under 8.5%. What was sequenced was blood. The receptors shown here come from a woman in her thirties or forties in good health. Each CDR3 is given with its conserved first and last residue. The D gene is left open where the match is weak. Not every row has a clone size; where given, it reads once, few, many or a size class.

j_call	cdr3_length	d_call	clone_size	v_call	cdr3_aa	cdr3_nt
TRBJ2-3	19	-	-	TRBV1	CTSSQAPTKKRHLTDTQYF	TGCACCAGCAGCCAAGCGCCGACTAAAAAAAGACACCTCACAGATACGCAGTATTTT
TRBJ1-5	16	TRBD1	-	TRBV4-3	CASSQEWTGPYQPQHF	TGCGCCAGCAGCCAAGAGTGGACAGGGCCCTATCAGCCCCAGCATTTT
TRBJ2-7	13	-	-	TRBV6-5	CASSSGQYTEQYF	TGTGCCAGCAGTTCCGGACAATACACCGAGCAGTACTTC
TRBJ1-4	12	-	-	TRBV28	CASSYTGEKLFF	TGTGCCAGCAGCTACACAGGGGAAAAACTGTTTTTT
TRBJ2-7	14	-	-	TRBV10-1	CASSEGDKPYEQYF	TGCGCCAGCAGTGAGGGGGACAAGCCCTACGAGCAGTACTTC
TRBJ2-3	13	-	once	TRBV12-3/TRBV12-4	CASSLGRTDTQYF	TGTGCCAGCAGTTTAGGCCGCACAGATACGCAGTATTTT
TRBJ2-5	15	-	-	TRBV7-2	CASSPRDSWRETQYF	TGTGCCAGCAGCCCGCGGGACAGCTGGAGAGAGACCCAGTACTTC
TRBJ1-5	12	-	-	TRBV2	CASSDGNQPQHF	TGTGCCAGCAGTGACGGGAATCAGCCCCAGCATTTT
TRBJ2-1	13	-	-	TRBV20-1	CSASTVLSNEQFF	TGCAGTGCTAGTACTGTTCTTAGCAATGAGCAGTTCTTC
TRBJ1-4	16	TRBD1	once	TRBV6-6	CASSPLRQGANEKLFF	TGTGCCAGCAGTCCCTTACGACAGGGGGCTAATGAAAAACTGTTTTTT
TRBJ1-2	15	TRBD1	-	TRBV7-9	CASSLGQGTNYGYTF	TGTGCCAGCAGCTTAGGACAGGGGACTAACTATGGCTACACCTTC
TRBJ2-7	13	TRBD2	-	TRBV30	CAWSRGVSYEQYF	TGTGCCTGGAGCCGGGGGGTTTCCTACGAGCAGTACTTC
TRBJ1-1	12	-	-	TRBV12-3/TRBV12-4	CASSLTNTEAFF	TGTGCCAGCAGTTTGACGAACACTGAAGCTTTCTTT
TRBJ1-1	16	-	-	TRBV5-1	CASARGDANRDTEAFF	TGCGCCAGCGCCCGGGGGGACGCGAATCGGGACACTGAAGCTTTCTTT
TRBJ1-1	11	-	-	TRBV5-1	CASSYQGQAFF	TGCGCCAGCAGCTATCAGGGGCAAGCTTTCTTT
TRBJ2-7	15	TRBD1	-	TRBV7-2	CASSLGGQGPYEQYF	TGTGCCAGCAGCTTAGGCGGACAGGGGCCCTACGAGCAGTACTTC
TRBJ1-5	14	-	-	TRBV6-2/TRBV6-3	CASSYTRVGQPQHF	TGTGCCAGCAGTTACACCAGGGTAGGTCAGCCCCAGCATTTT
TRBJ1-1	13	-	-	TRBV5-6	CASSLTVNTEAFF	TGTGCCAGCAGCTTGACGGTGAACACTGAAGCTTTCTTT
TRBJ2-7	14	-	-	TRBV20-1	CSASPMGSTYEQYF	TGCAGTGCTAGTCCCATGGGGAGCACCTACGAGCAGTACTTC
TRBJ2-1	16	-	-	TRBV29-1	CSVEDPRREIYNEQFF	TGCAGCGTTGAAGATCCCCGACGGGAGATCTACAATGAGCAGTTCTTC
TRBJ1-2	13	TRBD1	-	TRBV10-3	CATGQVPHYGYTF	TGTGCCACCGGACAGGTACCTCATTATGGCTACACCTTC